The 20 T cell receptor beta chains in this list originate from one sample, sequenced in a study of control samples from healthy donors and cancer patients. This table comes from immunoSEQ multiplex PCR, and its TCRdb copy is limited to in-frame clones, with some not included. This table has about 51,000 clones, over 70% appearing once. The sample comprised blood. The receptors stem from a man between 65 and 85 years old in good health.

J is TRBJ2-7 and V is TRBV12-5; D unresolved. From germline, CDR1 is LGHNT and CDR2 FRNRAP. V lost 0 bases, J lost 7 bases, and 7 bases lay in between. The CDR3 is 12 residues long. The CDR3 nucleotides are TGTGCTAGTGGTTTGGTACGGTGGGAGCAGTACTTC. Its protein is CASGLVRWEQYF.

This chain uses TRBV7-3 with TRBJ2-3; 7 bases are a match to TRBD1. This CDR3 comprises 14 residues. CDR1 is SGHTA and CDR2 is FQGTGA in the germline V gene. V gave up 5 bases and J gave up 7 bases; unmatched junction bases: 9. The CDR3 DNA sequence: TGTGCCAGCAGCCCGACAGGGTCGGGGAATACGCAGTATTTT. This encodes CASSPTGSGNTQYF.

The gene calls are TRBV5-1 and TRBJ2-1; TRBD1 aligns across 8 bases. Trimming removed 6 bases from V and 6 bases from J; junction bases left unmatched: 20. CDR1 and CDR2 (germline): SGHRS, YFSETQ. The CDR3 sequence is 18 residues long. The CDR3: CASTFLPGGGTGGNEQFF. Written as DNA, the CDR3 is TGCGCCAGCACCTTCCTCCCTGGCGGCGGAACAGGGGGCAATGAGCAGTTCTTC.

CDR3 in amino acids: CASSFDRGGSYYNSPLHF. CDR3 in DNA: TGTGCCAGCAGCTTCGACCGTGGGGGATCGTACTATAATTCACCCCTCCACTTT. V usage is TRBV7-9 and J usage is TRBJ1-6; D is perhaps TRBD1 (5 bases). Germline CDR1 and CDR2: SEHNR and FQNEAQ (reference sequence). V lost 3 bases and J 3 bases, leaving 18 bases between the germline ends. The CDR3 sequence is 18 residues long.

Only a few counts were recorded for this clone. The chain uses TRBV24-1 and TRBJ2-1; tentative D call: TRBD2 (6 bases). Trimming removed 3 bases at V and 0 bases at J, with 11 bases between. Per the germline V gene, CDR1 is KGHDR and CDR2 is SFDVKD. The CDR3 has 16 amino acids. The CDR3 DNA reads TGTGCCACCAGTGATCCCCGGGGGAGCTCCTACAATGAGCAGTTCTTC. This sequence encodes CATSDPRGSSYNEQFF.

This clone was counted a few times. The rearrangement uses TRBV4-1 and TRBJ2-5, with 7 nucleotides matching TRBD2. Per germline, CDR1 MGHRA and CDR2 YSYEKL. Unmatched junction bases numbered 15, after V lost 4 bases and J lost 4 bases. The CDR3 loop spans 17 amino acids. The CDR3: CASSLGFRGLDTETQYF. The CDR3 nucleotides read TGCGCCAGCAGCCTGGGGTTCCGAGGACTAGATACAGAGACCCAGTACTTC.

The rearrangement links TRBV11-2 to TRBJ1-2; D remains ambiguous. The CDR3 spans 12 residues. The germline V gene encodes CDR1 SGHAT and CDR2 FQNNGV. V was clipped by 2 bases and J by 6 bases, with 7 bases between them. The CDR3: CASSLSVDGYTF. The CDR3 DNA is TGTGCCAGCAGCTTATCCGTAGATGGCTACACCTTC.

CDR3 region: CASRYSTGANEQFF. CDR3 DNA: TGTGCCAGCAGGTACAGTACAGGGGCGAATGAGCAGTTCTTC. The J gene is TRBJ2-1, the V gene TRBV11-3; 7 bases are shared with TRBD1. J lost 7 bases, V lost 6 bases, and 9 bases had no gene match. The V gene's germline CDR1 is SGHNT and CDR2 YENEEA. The CDR3 is 14 amino acids.

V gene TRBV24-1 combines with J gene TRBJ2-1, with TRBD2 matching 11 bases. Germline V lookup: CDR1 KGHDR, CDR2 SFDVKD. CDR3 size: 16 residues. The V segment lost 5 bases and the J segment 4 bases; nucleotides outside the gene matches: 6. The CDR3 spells CATSVGLAGRYNEQFF. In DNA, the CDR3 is TGTGCCACCAGTGTTGGACTAGCGGGCCGTTACAATGAGCAGTTCTTC.

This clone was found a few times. The CDR3 DNA reads as TGCGCCAGCACAGACTCCCAATTCACAGATACGCAGTATTTT. Encoded protein: CASTDSQFTDTQYF. V usage is TRBV10-2 and J usage is TRBJ2-3; D gene uncertain. With 7 bases removed from V and 2 bases from J, the gap between germline ends came to 13 bases. The CDR3 contains 14 residues. From germline, CDR1 is WSHSY and CDR2 SAAADI.

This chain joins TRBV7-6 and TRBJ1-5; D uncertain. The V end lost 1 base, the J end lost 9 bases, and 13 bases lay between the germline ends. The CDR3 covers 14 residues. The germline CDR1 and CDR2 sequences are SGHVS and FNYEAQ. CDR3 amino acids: CASSLEAGSMPQHF. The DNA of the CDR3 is TGTGCCAGCAGCTTAGAGGCAGGTAGTATGCCCCAGCATTTT.

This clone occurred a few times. CDR3 nucleotides: TGTGCCAGCAGTTCGGGACAGGCAAGAATGAGGCCCCAGCATTTT. It specifies CASSSGQARMRPQHF. The V call is TRBV28, the J call TRBJ1-5; 8 bases line up with TRBD1. The CDR3 has 15 amino acids. Germline V CDR1 and CDR2: MDHEN, SYDVKM. After removal of 4 bases from V and 9 bases from J, the junction contained 11 bases not matched to a gene.

For the CDR3, the DNA is TGTGCCAGCTCACCACCGTTTATGAGCAATGAGCAGTTCTTC. This sequence encodes CASSPPFMSNEQFF. The V and J genes are TRBV18 and TRBJ2-1; D gene ambiguous. V was cut by 0 bases and J by 6 bases, with 9 bases left in between. The V gene's germline CDR1 is KGHSH and CDR2 LQKENI. The CDR3 consists of 14 residues.

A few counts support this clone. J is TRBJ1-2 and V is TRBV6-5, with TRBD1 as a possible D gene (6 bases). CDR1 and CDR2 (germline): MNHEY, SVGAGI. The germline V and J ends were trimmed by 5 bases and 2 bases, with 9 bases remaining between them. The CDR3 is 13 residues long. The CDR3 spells CASSKTGNYGYTF. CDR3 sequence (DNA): TGTGCCAGCAGTAAGACAGGAAACTATGGCTACACCTTC.

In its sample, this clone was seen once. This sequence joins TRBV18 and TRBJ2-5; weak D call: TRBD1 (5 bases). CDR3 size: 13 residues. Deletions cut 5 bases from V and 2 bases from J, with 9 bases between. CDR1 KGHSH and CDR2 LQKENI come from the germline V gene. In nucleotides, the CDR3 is TGTGCCAGCTCATCGAGACAGCAAGAGACCCAGTACTTC. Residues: CASSSRQQETQYF.

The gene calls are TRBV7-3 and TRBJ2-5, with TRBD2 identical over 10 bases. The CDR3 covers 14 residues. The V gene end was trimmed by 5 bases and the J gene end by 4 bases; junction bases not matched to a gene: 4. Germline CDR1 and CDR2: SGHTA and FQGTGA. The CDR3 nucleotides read TGTGCCAGCAGCCCCCTAGCGGGAGTAGAGACCCAGTACTTC. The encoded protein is CASSPLAGVETQYF.

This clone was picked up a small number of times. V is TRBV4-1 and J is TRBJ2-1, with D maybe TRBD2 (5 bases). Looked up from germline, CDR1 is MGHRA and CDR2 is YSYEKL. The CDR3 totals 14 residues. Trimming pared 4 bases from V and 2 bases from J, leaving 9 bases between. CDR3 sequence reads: CASSPGGTYNEQFF. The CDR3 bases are TGCGCCAGCAGCCCAGGAGGAACCTACAATGAGCAGTTCTTC.

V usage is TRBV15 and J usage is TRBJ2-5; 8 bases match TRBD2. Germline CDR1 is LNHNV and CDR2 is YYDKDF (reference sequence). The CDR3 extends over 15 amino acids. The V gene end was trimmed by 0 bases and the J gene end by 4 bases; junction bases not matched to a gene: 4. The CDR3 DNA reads TGTGCCACCAGCAGAGATCTAGCGGGCAGAGAGACCCAGTACTTC. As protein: CATSRDLAGRETQYF. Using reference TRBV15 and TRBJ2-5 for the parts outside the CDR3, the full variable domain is DAMVIQNPRYQVTQFGKPVTLSCSQTLNHNVMYWYQQKSSQAPKLLFHYYDKDFNNEADTPDNFQSRRPNTSFCFLDIRSPGLGDTAMYLCATSRDLAGRETQYFGPGTRLLVL.

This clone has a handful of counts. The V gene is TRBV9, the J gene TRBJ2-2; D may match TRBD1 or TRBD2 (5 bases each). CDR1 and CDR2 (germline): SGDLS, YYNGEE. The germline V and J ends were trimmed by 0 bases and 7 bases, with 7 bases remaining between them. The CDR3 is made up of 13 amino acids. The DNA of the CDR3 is TGTGCCAGCAGCGTAGTGGGGGACGGGGAGCTGTTTTTT. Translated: CASSVVGDGELFF.

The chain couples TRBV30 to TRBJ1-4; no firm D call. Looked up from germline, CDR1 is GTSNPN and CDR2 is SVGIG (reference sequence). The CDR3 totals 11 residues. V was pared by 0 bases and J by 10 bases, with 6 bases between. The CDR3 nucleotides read TGTGCCTGGAGTGTCAGCTCAAAACTGTTTTTT. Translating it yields CAWSVSSKLFF.